This is a list of T cell receptor beta chains from one sample in a study of blood T cell repertoires in COVID-19. Libraries were prepared by immunoSEQ multiplex PCR; TCRdb keeps only in-frame clonotypes and omits some of them. The data hold hundreds of thousands of clones, with 65% to 85% observed a single time. The sample was PBMCs or T cells enriched from blood (not recorded which). The receptors originated from a man aged 25-45 years with acute COVID-19. CDR3s include the opening cysteine and the closing phenylalanine or tryptophan. Each record gives: D gene, CDR3 length, clone size, V gene, J gene, CDR3 protein, CDR3 DNA. D genes are given only for firm matches. The listing skips clone size in some rows; elsewhere it reads once, few, many or a size class.

d_gene: TRBD1; len: 16; abundance: -; v_gene: TRBV30; j_gene: TRBJ1-2; CDR3aa: CAWSDTTGVGVYGYTF; CDR3nt: TGTGCCTGGAGTGACACGACAGGGGTTGGGGTCTATGGCTACACCTTC
d_gene: -; len: 14; abundance: -; v_gene: TRBV19; j_gene: TRBJ1-6; CDR3aa: CASSIGVENSPLHF; CDR3nt: TGTGCCAGTAGTATTGGAGTGGAAAATTCACCCCTCCACTTT
d_gene: TRBD1; len: 13; abundance: -; v_gene: TRBV27; j_gene: TRBJ1-2; CDR3aa: CASRQGARNGYTF; CDR3nt: TGTGCCAGCAGACAGGGGGCGCGCAATGGCTACACCTTC
d_gene: -; len: 15; abundance: -; v_gene: TRBV4-1; j_gene: TRBJ1-4; CDR3aa: CASSQGDRGGEKLFF; CDR3nt: TGCGCCAGCAGCCAAGGAGATAGGGGGGGAGAAAAACTGTTTTTT
d_gene: TRBD2; len: 15; abundance: -; v_gene: TRBV7-3; j_gene: TRBJ2-3; CDR3aa: CASSLGLAGTDTQYF; CDR3nt: TGTGCCAGCAGCTTAGGACTAGCGGGGACAGATACGCAGTATTTT
d_gene: TRBD1; len: 15; abundance: -; v_gene: TRBV3-1/TRBV3-2; j_gene: TRBJ1-1; CDR3aa: CASSPLPGTGEGAFF; CDR3nt: TGTGCCAGCAGCCCTCTTCCCGGGACAGGGGAGGGAGCTTTCTTT
d_gene: -; len: 14; abundance: -; v_gene: TRBV6-5; j_gene: TRBJ1-3; CDR3aa: CASRTGSRGNTIYF; CDR3nt: TGTGCCAGCAGAACAGGGTCGAGAGGAAACACCATATATTTT
d_gene: -; len: 15; abundance: -; v_gene: TRBV12-2; j_gene: TRBJ1-2; CDR3aa: CASRLGQGLNYGYTF; CDR3nt: TGTGCAAGTCGCCTAGGACAGGGCCTTAACTATGGCTACACCTTC
d_gene: TRBD1; len: 14; abundance: -; v_gene: TRBV30; j_gene: TRBJ1-6; CDR3aa: CAWSVSRGISPLHF; CDR3nt: TGTGCCTGGAGTGTAAGCAGGGGGATTTCACCCCTCCACTTT
d_gene: -; len: 16; abundance: once; v_gene: TRBV7-9; j_gene: TRBJ1-1; CDR3aa: CASSLVLGLEDTEAFF; CDR3nt: TGTGCCAGCAGCTTAGTTTTGGGGCTCGAGGACACTGAAGCTTTCTTT
d_gene: -; len: 13; abundance: once; v_gene: TRBV12-3/TRBV12-4; j_gene: TRBJ2-1; CDR3aa: CASSFGRPGKQFF; CDR3nt: TGTGCCAGCAGTTTTGGGAGGCCCGGGAAGCAGTTCTTC
d_gene: TRBD1; len: 15; abundance: -; v_gene: TRBV19; j_gene: TRBJ2-5; CDR3aa: CASSSRGIQKETQYF; CDR3nt: TGTGCCAGTAGTTCCAGGGGGATCCAAAAAGAGACCCAGTACTTC
d_gene: -; len: 13; abundance: -; v_gene: TRBV10-3; j_gene: TRBJ1-1; CDR3aa: CAINRQLNTEAFF; CDR3nt: TGTGCCATCAACCGACAGTTGAACACTGAAGCTTTCTTT
d_gene: -; len: 14; abundance: -; v_gene: TRBV27; j_gene: TRBJ2-7; CDR3aa: CASTRAGSLYEQYF; CDR3nt: TGTGCCAGCACTCGAGCGGGCAGCTTATACGAGCAGTACTTC
d_gene: TRBD1; len: 14; abundance: -; v_gene: TRBV30; j_gene: TRBJ2-1; CDR3aa: CAWSVKTGTNEQFF; CDR3nt: TGTGCCTGGAGTGTAAAGACAGGGACCAATGAGCAGTTCTTC
d_gene: -; len: 15; abundance: -; v_gene: TRBV6-1; j_gene: TRBJ2-5; CDR3aa: CASSDGLTFAETQYF; CDR3nt: TGTGCCAGCAGTGACGGACTCACGTTCGCGGAGACCCAGTACTTC
d_gene: -; len: 13; abundance: -; v_gene: TRBV15; j_gene: TRBJ2-5; CDR3aa: CATSSRQSETQYF; CDR3nt: TGTGCCACCAGCAGTCGACAGTCCGAGACCCAGTACTTC
d_gene: -; len: 15; abundance: once; v_gene: TRBV5-1; j_gene: TRBJ2-3; CDR3aa: CASSLGDLSTDTQYF; CDR3nt: TGCGCCAGCAGCTTGGGGGACTTGAGCACAGATACGCAGTATTTT
d_gene: -; len: 12; abundance: -; v_gene: TRBV10-3; j_gene: TRBJ2-7; CDR3aa: CAISVEGLQQYF; CDR3nt: TGTGCCATCAGTGTGGAGGGATTGCAGCAGTACTTC
d_gene: TRBD2; len: 19; abundance: -; v_gene: TRBV19; j_gene: TRBJ2-1; CDR3aa: CASSMTSRTSGGPYNEQFF; CDR3nt: TGTGCCAGTAGTATGACCTCTCGGACTAGCGGGGGGCCCTACAATGAGCAGTTCTTC
d_gene: TRBD2; len: 17; abundance: -; v_gene: TRBV18; j_gene: TRBJ2-2; CDR3aa: CASSPAASGGNTGELFF; CDR3nt: TGTGCCAGCTCACCAGCTGCCAGCGGGGGGAACACCGGGGAGCTGTTTTTT
d_gene: -; len: 11; abundance: -; v_gene: TRBV12-3/TRBV12-4; j_gene: TRBJ1-1; CDR3aa: CASSLGSEAFF; CDR3nt: TGTGCCAGCAGTTTGGGCAGTGAAGCTTTCTTT
d_gene: -; len: 13; abundance: few; v_gene: TRBV28; j_gene: TRBJ2-7; CDR3aa: CASSLALQNEQYF; CDR3nt: TGTGCCAGCAGTCTGGCCCTTCAAAACGAGCAGTACTTC
d_gene: -; len: 14; abundance: -; v_gene: TRBV19; j_gene: TRBJ2-7; CDR3aa: CASSIDASSYEQYF; CDR3nt: TGTGCCAGTAGTATAGATGCCAGCTCCTACGAGCAGTACTTC
d_gene: TRBD1; len: 15; abundance: -; v_gene: TRBV18; j_gene: TRBJ1-4; CDR3aa: CASSPPGTGGFELFF; CDR3nt: TGTGCCAGCTCACCACCCGGGACAGGGGGCTTTGAACTGTTTTTT
d_gene: TRBD2; len: 12; abundance: -; v_gene: TRBV12-3/TRBV12-4; j_gene: TRBJ2-1; CDR3aa: CATQRGYNEQFF; CDR3nt: TGTGCCACTCAGCGGGGGTACAATGAGCAGTTCTTC
d_gene: -; len: 13; abundance: -; v_gene: TRBV27; j_gene: TRBJ1-2; CDR3aa: CASRTVTTRGYTF; CDR3nt: TGTGCCAGCAGGACGGTAACGACTCGTGGCTACACCTTC
d_gene: -; len: 15; abundance: few; v_gene: TRBV9; j_gene: TRBJ1-6; CDR3aa: CASSVGSGKNSPLHF; CDR3nt: TGTGCCAGCAGCGTAGGGTCAGGTAAAAATTCACCCCTCCACTTT
d_gene: TRBD1; len: 16; abundance: -; v_gene: TRBV5-6; j_gene: TRBJ1-5; CDR3aa: CASSLNRGMGNQPQHF; CDR3nt: TGTGCCAGCAGCTTAAACAGGGGGATGGGCAATCAGCCCCAGCATTTT
d_gene: -; len: 13; abundance: -; v_gene: TRBV29-1; j_gene: TRBJ1-1; CDR3aa: CTVISQGNTEAFF; CDR3nt: TGCACTGTTATTTCGCAGGGGAACACTGAAGCTTTCTTT
d_gene: TRBD2; len: 15; abundance: -; v_gene: TRBV7-6; j_gene: TRBJ2-3; CDR3aa: CASSRTSGEGDTQYF; CDR3nt: TGTGCCAGCAGCAGAACTAGCGGGGAAGGAGATACGCAGTATTTT
d_gene: -; len: 13; abundance: few; v_gene: TRBV14; j_gene: TRBJ1-1; CDR3aa: CASSQELPVRVFF; CDR3nt: TGTGCCAGCAGCCAAGAACTCCCGGTGCGGGTTTTCTTT
d_gene: TRBD2; len: 14; abundance: -; v_gene: TRBV7-9; j_gene: TRBJ2-7; CDR3aa: CASSLPGGANEQYF; CDR3nt: TGTGCCAGCAGCTTACCCGGGGGGGCCAACGAGCAGTACTTC
d_gene: -; len: 20; abundance: few; v_gene: TRBV13; j_gene: TRBJ2-7; CDR3aa: CASSLAGRRAGRQTPGEQYF; CDR3nt: TGTGCCAGCAGCTTAGCCGGTCGGAGGGCAGGGCGTCAAACTCCCGGGGAGCAGTACTTC
d_gene: TRBD1; len: 15; abundance: -; v_gene: TRBV27; j_gene: TRBJ1-6; CDR3aa: CASSSAGTGPSPLHF; CDR3nt: TGTGCCAGCAGTTCGGCCGGGACAGGGCCTTCACCCCTCCACTTT
d_gene: TRBD1; len: 15; abundance: -; v_gene: TRBV4-1; j_gene: TRBJ1-1; CDR3aa: CASSPPDRGRVEAFF; CDR3nt: TGCGCCAGCAGCCCCCCGGACAGGGGGCGCGTTGAAGCTTTCTTT
d_gene: TRBD2; len: 15; abundance: -; v_gene: TRBV9; j_gene: TRBJ2-5; CDR3aa: CASSVGAGDYETQYF; CDR3nt: TGTGCCAGCAGCGTAGGAGCGGGGGACTATGAGACCCAGTACTTC
d_gene: -; len: 13; abundance: -; v_gene: TRBV6-1; j_gene: TRBJ1-1; CDR3aa: CASSTGLNTEAFF; CDR3nt: TGTGCCAGCAGCACAGGGCTGAACACTGAAGCTTTCTTT
d_gene: TRBD2; len: 18; abundance: -; v_gene: TRBV7-9; j_gene: TRBJ2-5; CDR3aa: CASSIRLAGAIPYETQYF; CDR3nt: TGTGCCAGCAGCATCCGACTAGCGGGGGCCATACCTTATGAGACCCAGTACTTC
d_gene: -; len: 10; abundance: -; v_gene: TRBV29-1; j_gene: TRBJ2-7; CDR3aa: CSVAGAEQYF; CDR3nt: TGCAGCGTTGCAGGGGCCGAGCAGTACTTC
d_gene: TRBD2; len: 20; abundance: -; v_gene: TRBV15; j_gene: TRBJ2-6; CDR3aa: CATSRDNLQRGVSGANVLTF; CDR3nt: TGTGCCACCAGCAGGGACAACCTGCAGCGGGGGGTCTCTGGGGCCAACGTCCTGACTTTC
d_gene: -; len: 13; abundance: -; v_gene: TRBV12-3/TRBV12-4; j_gene: TRBJ2-1; CDR3aa: CASSLPGANEQFF; CDR3nt: TGTGCCAGCAGTTTACCCGGAGCCAATGAGCAGTTCTTC
d_gene: -; len: 15; abundance: -; v_gene: TRBV18; j_gene: TRBJ2-7; CDR3aa: CASSPPGRVSNEQYF; CDR3nt: TGTGCCAGCTCACCACCGGGCAGGGTCTCCAACGAGCAGTACTTC
d_gene: -; len: 11; abundance: -; v_gene: TRBV5-1; j_gene: TRBJ2-7; CDR3aa: CASRQGYEQYF; CDR3nt: TGCGCCAGCAGACAGGGCTACGAGCAGTACTTC
d_gene: TRBD1; len: 15; abundance: -; v_gene: TRBV6-1; j_gene: TRBJ1-6; CDR3aa: CASSERQGSNSPLHF; CDR3nt: TGTGCCAGCAGTGAAAGACAGGGAAGCAATTCACCCCTCCACTTT
d_gene: -; len: 14; abundance: -; v_gene: TRBV9; j_gene: TRBJ1-6; CDR3aa: CASSGQDQNSPLHF; CDR3nt: TGTGCCAGCAGCGGACAGGACCAAAATTCACCCCTCCACTTT